This paragraph covers one T cell receptor (beta chain) sequence. The CDR3 covers 16 residues. The J segment lost 4 bases and the V segment lost 4 bases, leaving 8 bases of the junction unmatched. CDR1 is SEHNR and CDR2 is FQNEAQ in the germline V gene (reference sequence). In the source study's methods: Nucleated cell number was recorded as an estimate derived from reference gene primer amplification. Some clones are missing from TCRdb's copy, which holds only in-frame ones; the method was immunoSEQ multiplex PCR. The V and J calls and clone size were taken over from that table, and D and trimming were inferred from the DNA. The sample includes more than 400,000 clones, 87% of them seen just once. These data originate in a study of blood T cell repertoires in COVID-19. Study in general: Samples of COVID-19 (acute and convalescent) were obtained from the United States, Italy and Spain.

Enrollees, about 18 to 95 years old, lived in about two dozen US areas. Categorization into cohorts depended on clinical history that participants reported. The sequence was obtained from a young woman who had recovered from COVID-19. The J gene is TRBJ2-5, the V gene TRBV7-9; 11 nucleotides match TRBD2. Sample: PBMCs or T cells enriched from blood (not recorded which). CDR3 in amino acids: CASSSWTSGFGETQYF. For the CDR3, the DNA is TGTGCCAGCAGCTCTTGGACTAGCGGGTTTGGAGAGACCCAGTACTTC.